A selection of T cell receptor beta chains follows, all from one sample in a study of PD-1 blockade in classical Hodgkin lymphoma. The repertoire was sequenced with immunoSEQ multiplex PCR; TCRdb's copy has only in-frame clones and lacks some. The sample gives approximately 160,000 clones, around four fifths of which show up once; roughly a tenth is in the top ten. Material: peripheral blood mononuclear cells (PBMCs), obtained before the second cycle of nivolumab. These receptors were collected from a human donor with classical Hodgkin lymphoma. The CDR3 runs from the conserved cysteine through the conserved F or W. A D gene is named only where the DNA matches it firmly. Expanded clones get a size class; other rows say once, few or many, or leave the size out.

abundance,v_gene,d_gene,j_gene,CDR3nt,CDR3aa
.,TRBV2,TRBD1,TRBJ2-7,TGTGCCAGCAGCCCGGGACAGGTGACCTACGAGCAGTACTTC,CASSPGQVTYEQYF
.,TRBV7-2,.,TRBJ2-3,TGTGCCAGCAGCCAGATACAACCATTTGACACAGATACGCAGTATTTT,CASSQIQPFDTDTQYF
.,TRBV29-1,.,TRBJ1-2,TGCAGCGTTGTAGGGGCCTCCTATGGCTACACCTTC,CSVVGASYGYTF
.,TRBV15,.,TRBJ1-2,TGTGCCACCAGCAGAGATGGTTTCAGTAACACCTTC,CATSRDGFSNTF
few,TRBV7-3,.,TRBJ2-1,TGTGCCAGCAGTTTAAGCCCCTCTGCTGGGAGTCTCAATGAGCAGTTCTTC,CASSLSPSAGSLNEQFF
once,TRBV7-8,.,TRBJ2-7,TGTGCCAGCAGCTTAGGGGCCTCGACCTACGAGCAGTACTTC,CASSLGASTYEQYF
.,TRBV4-1,.,TRBJ1-4,TGCGCCAGCAGGCATGGGTGGGTTGGAGGCGAAAAACTGTTTTTT,CASRHGWVGGEKLFF
.,TRBV7-8,.,TRBJ2-2,TGTGCCAGCAGCTTAGAAGGGAGCCAGACCGGGGAGCTGTTTTTT,CASSLEGSQTGELFF
.,TRBV5-4,.,TRBJ1-1,TGTGCCAGCAGCTTGACAGGACTTTTGGACTGGTGGGAGACTGAAGCTTTCTTT,CASSLTGLLDWWETEAFF
.,TRBV10-3,.,TRBJ2-3,TGTGCCATCAGTGAGTCATCCAGGGGCCAGCTACTTAATACGCAGTATTTT,CAISESSRGQLLNTQYF
.,TRBV28,TRBD1,TRBJ2-3,TGTGCCAGCAGTTTGCTCGAGGGACAGGAGAGCACAGATACGCAGTATTTT,CASSLLEGQESTDTQYF
.,TRBV13,.,TRBJ1-1,TGTGCCAGCAGCACTAGAAGCGAACAGGTAACGAACACTGAAGCTTTCTTT,CASSTRSEQVTNTEAFF
.,TRBV25-1,.,TRBJ1-3,TGTGCCAGCAGTGAAGGCCAGCTCCGAAACACCATATATTTT,CASSEGQLRNTIYF
.,TRBV4-1,.,TRBJ2-7,TGCGCCAGCAGCGAAGGGGTAGGGGACTTCTACGAGCAGTACTTC,CASSEGVGDFYEQYF
.,TRBV14,TRBD1,TRBJ2-7,TGTGCCAGCAGCGGGACAGGGGCACATTTGGGGCAGTACTTC,CASSGTGAHLGQYF
.,TRBV27,.,TRBJ2-7,TGTGCCAGCAGTTGGGGGGGGCCCGTCTACGAGCAGTACTTC,CASSWGGPVYEQYF
.,TRBV19,TRBD2,TRBJ2-5,TGTGCCAGTTCCCCGGGACTAGCGGGAGGGGTCCAAGAGACCCAGTACTTC,CASSPGLAGGVQETQYF
.,TRBV7-2,.,TRBJ2-3,TGTGCCAGCAGCTTAGGCGGATACACAGATACGCAGTATTTT,CASSLGGYTDTQYF
.,TRBV18,TRBD1,TRBJ2-3,TGTGCCAGCCAAGATGGGACAGGGGTCGTAGATACGCAGTATTTT,CASQDGTGVVDTQYF
.,TRBV7-2,.,TRBJ1-2,TGTGCCAGCAGCTTAGGTGTCCCCCCCAGGCAATTC,CASSLGVPPRQF
.,TRBV29-1,.,TRBJ2-2,TGCAGCGTTGAAGAACAGGGTAACACCGGGGAGCTGTTTTTT,CSVEEQGNTGELFF
.,TRBV9,.,TRBJ2-3,TGTGCCAGCAGCGTAGAGTCAGGGCGATATACGCAGTATTTT,CASSVESGRYTQYF
.,TRBV7-3,TRBD1,TRBJ1-1,TGTGCCAGCAGCCGACAGGGAATCGCTGAAGCTTTCTTT,CASSRQGIAEAFF
.,TRBV4-2,.,TRBJ2-1,TGTGCCAGCAGCCAAGATATCTCACTTCGCAGCCTTTACAATGAGCAGTTCTTC,CASSQDISLRSLYNEQFF
.,TRBV9,TRBD2,TRBJ2-1,TGTGCCAGCAGCCCTCCCGGGACTAGGTGGGGCAATGAGCAGTTCTTC,CASSPPGTRWGNEQFF
.,TRBV6-5,.,TRBJ2-3,TGTGCCAGCAGAGCCGATAGAGATACGCAGTATTTT,CASRADRDTQYF
.,TRBV10-3,.,TRBJ1-1,TGTGCCATCAGAGGACTCACTGAAGCTTTCTTT,CAIRGLTEAFF
.,TRBV6-5,.,TRBJ2-7,TGTGCCAGCAGTGGGCAGGCAACCTACGAGCAGTACTTC,CASSGQATYEQYF
.,TRBV6-5,TRBD1,TRBJ1-4,TGTGCCAGCAGTCCAGGAGGGGGCGATGAAAAACTGTTTTTT,CASSPGGGDEKLFF
.,TRBV2,.,TRBJ1-6,TGTGCCAGCAGTGAGACCAAGAGGGGATCACCCCTCCACTTT,CASSETKRGSPLHF
few,TRBV15,.,TRBJ2-1,TGTGCCACCAGCAGAGATGGCGGTGCTCGAGCGGGCAATGAGCAGTTCTTC,CATSRDGGARAGNEQFF
.,TRBV2,.,TRBJ1-1,TGTGCCAGCAGTGTGGGCCGACCGAACACTGAAGCTTTCTTT,CASSVGRPNTEAFF
.,TRBV18,.,TRBJ2-2,TGTGCCAGCTCACCAAAAACGACGGGTAACACCGGGGAGCTGTTTTTT,CASSPKTTGNTGELFF
.,TRBV11-2,.,TRBJ2-3,TGTGCCAGCAGCTTAGGCAGCGGAAGAACTAGCACAGATACGCAGTATTTT,CASSLGSGRTSTDTQYF
.,TRBV19,.,TRBJ1-2,TGTGCCAGTAGTATAAGTCCAACGGGGCTGAGGGTCTCTCCGAACTATGGCTACACCTTC,CASSISPTGLRVSPNYGYTF
.,TRBV7-8,.,TRBJ1-5,TGTGCCAGCGCTAAGACCAATCAGCCCCAGCATTTT,CASAKTNQPQHF
.,TRBV21-1,.,TRBJ2-1,TGTGCCAGCAGCAAAGAGGAGCTAGCGGGAGCCTACAATGAGCAGTTCTTC,CASSKEELAGAYNEQFF
.,TRBV11-2,.,TRBJ2-3,TGTGCCAGCAGCCCTCGATTGGGCACAGATACGCAGTATTTT,CASSPRLGTDTQYF
.,TRBV5-6,TRBD1,TRBJ2-3,TGTGCCAGCAGCTCTCGGGGACAGGGGACTTTAGCAGATACGCAGTATTTT,CASSSRGQGTLADTQYF
.,TRBV11-3,TRBD1,TRBJ2-5,TGTGCCAGCAGCTTAGACCCCAGGGGGGAGACCCAGTACTTC,CASSLDPRGETQYF
.,TRBV7-9,.,TRBJ1-6,TGTGCCAGCAGCTTAGCAGATTCACCCCTCCACTTT,CASSLADSPLHF
.,TRBV25-1,.,TRBJ2-2,TGTGCCAGCAGTGAACTAGGGGGGGTGACCGGGGAGCTGTTTTTT,CASSELGGVTGELFF
.,TRBV28,.,TRBJ2-7,TGTGCCAGCAGTCCCCCTGGGACATTGTCCTACGAGCAGTACTTC,CASSPPGTLSYEQYF
.,TRBV28,.,TRBJ2-3,TGTGCCAGCAGTTTAAAGTTCGGAGATACGCAGTATTTT,CASSLKFGDTQYF
.,TRBV5-4,.,TRBJ2-7,TGTGCCAGCAGCCCAGGTTCAGGGGGGTTCTACGAGCAGTACTTC,CASSPGSGGFYEQYF
.,TRBV6-6,.,TRBJ2-3,TGTGCCGTAGGGGCAGGGACCACGCAGTATTTT,CAVGAGTTQYF